One TCR delta chain is described in this entry. Its antigen is still unknown. Since a far larger clone is one base different, this is likely a read error. The CDR3 runs 18 residues from the cysteine to the phenylalanine. Left in the record is the CDR3 DNA by itself, 54 bases read in frame from the first base. Taken from the germline V gene, the CDR1 and CDR2 loops are TSWWSYY and QGS. This specimen belongs to a study of gamma-delta chains in newborns, infants, children (dated by TCRdb to the late 2010s). About the study as a whole: According to the title of the study, polyclonal expansion of innate gammadelta T cells immediately after birth is driven by microbial exposure. The study investigated how microbial exposure shaped innate gammadelta T cell populations in human newborns immediately after birth.

The sequencer listed for this sample is Illumina MiSeq. Identical DNA sequences were merged into single rows after TCRdb reprocessed the public reads with CATT. Here the sample has over 3,500 delta-chain clones; roughly 35% occur a single time. The top ten clones comprise approximately 15% of the sample. This sequence was found in a child who received the measles vaccine. The chain employs TRDV1 and TRDJ1; 11 bases in the middle match TRDD3. Sequencing was performed on blood. The nucleotide sequence reads as follows: TGTGCTCTTGTGGAAGCTAACTGGGGGATAGAAAACACCGATAAACTCATCTTT. The translation is CALVEANWGIENTDKLIF.